This TCR beta chain was obtained from a study of cytomegalovirus exposure and HLA in healthy donors. Study-level findings and limits: A few chains linked to CMV were shown in vitro to be specific for CMV antigens. Among TCR beta chains of equal frequency, HLA-associated ones were more clonally expanded in a later analysis. Reportedly, fewer N-insertions than the approximately 700-donor mean appeared in an Asian-associated ancestry cluster in a later analysis. The study recorded 150 to 200 TCR beta chains that were cytomegalovirus-associated.

A few counts support this clone. As yet, its antigen is unknown. V lost 0 bases to trimming and J lost 5 bases, with 19 bases between them. Per germline, CDR1 MGHRA and CDR2 YSYEKL. This CDR3 has 18 residues. Both 60 Vbeta primers and 13 Jbeta primers went into the PCR. Method: immunoSEQ multiplex PCR; TCRdb's copy keeps in-frame clones and lacks some. The sample consists of tens of thousands of clones, around 67% of them appearing once. The sample comprised PBMCs. The chain carries TRBV4-1 and TRBJ2-2; D is perhaps TRBD2 (6 bases). The TCR comes from a woman in her forties or fifties in good health and CMV-seropositive. The CDR3: CASSQDEILGGRTGELFF. The CDR3 DNA follows: TGCGCCAGCAGCCAAGACGAGATTCTTGGGGGGAGAACCGGGGAGCTGTTTTTT.